This entry concerns a single T cell receptor beta chain. No cognate antigen has been identified for it. The record has no base qualities; no much larger clone is one base away. This sample was sequenced with an Illumina HiSeq 1500. TCRdb applied fastp at Q25 and MiXCR to the public reads, then kept only in-frame beta chains. Each entry is one CDR3 protein sequence, shown with its most common DNA and genes. For this sample the table gives some 100,000 distinct CDR3 sequences, of which around 28% were detected only once. Of the sample, roughly 81% is held by the ten largest clones. Inclusive of the bounding cysteine and phenylalanine, the CDR3 is 15 residues long. Only the CDR3 part of the read is kept: 45 bases, read in frame from the first base. As encoded in the germline V gene, CDR1 is WSHSY while CDR2 is SAAADI. The germline V and J ends show losses of 3 bases and 2 bases respectively, and no gene match explains 3 bases of the junction.

The sample originates from a study of T cell repertoires in cytomegalovirus infection (dated by TCRdb to between 2017 and 2020). Describing the broader study: Recently identified HLA-C-restricted CMV epitopes, whose presentation resists viral immunomodulation, were targeted by peptide stimulations together with well-studied HLA-B-restricted epitopes. Because public TCR beta signatures pointed to carriage of CMV infection together with the matching HLA type, the HLA type of each donor mattered for the analysis.

What this sample's treatment or condition label stands for: in vitro stimulation with specific CMV peptide epitopes to enrich CMV-specific T cells. What the authors observed across the whole study: In both this cohort and an independent roughly 400-donor cohort, the cumulative frequency of public TCR beta family members distinguished carriers of CMV infection plus the relevant HLA type. The ex vivo response was dominated by HLA-C-restricted CMV-specific TCR beta clonotypes, which also provided the single most frequent clonotype in two of eight donors.

This receptor chain uses TRBV10-2 and TRBJ2-1; TRBD2 lines up with 8 middle nucleotides. Sequenced here: CD8+ T cells from cultured PBMCs, sampled from culture after CMV antigen stimulation. This clonotype originated in a human donor in good health (CMV status not recorded). Some clones in this sample may be carry-over from other donors' samples. The bases are TGCGCCAGCAGTGACCGCGGGAGGACCTACAATGAGCAGTTCTTC. This gives the protein CASSDRGRTYNEQFF.